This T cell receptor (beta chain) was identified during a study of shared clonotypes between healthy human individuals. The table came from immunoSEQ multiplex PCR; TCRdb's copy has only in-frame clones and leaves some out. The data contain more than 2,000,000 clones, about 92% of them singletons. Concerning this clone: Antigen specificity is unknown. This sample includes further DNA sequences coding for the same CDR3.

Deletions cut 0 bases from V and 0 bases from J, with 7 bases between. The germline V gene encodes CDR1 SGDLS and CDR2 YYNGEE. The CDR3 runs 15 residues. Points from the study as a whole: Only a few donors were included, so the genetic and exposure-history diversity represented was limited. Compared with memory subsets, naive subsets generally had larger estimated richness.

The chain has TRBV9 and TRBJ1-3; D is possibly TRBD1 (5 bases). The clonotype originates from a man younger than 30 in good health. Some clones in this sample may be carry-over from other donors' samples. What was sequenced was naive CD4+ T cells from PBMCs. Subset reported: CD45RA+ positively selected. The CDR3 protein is CASSVGRGSGNTIYF. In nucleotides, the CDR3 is TGTGCCAGCAGCGTAGGAAGGGGCTCTGGAAACACCATATATTTT.